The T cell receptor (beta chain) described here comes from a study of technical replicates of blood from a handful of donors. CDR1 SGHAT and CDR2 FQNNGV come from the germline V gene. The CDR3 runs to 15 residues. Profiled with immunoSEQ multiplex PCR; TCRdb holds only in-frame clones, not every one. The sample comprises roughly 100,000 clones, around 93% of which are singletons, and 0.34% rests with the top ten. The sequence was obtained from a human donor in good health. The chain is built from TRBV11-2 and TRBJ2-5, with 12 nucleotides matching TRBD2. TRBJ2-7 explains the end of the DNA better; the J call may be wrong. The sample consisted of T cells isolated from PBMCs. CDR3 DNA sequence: TGTGCCAGCAGCTTCCTAGCGGGAGGGCCCTACGAGCAGTACTTC. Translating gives CASSFLAGGPYEQYF.